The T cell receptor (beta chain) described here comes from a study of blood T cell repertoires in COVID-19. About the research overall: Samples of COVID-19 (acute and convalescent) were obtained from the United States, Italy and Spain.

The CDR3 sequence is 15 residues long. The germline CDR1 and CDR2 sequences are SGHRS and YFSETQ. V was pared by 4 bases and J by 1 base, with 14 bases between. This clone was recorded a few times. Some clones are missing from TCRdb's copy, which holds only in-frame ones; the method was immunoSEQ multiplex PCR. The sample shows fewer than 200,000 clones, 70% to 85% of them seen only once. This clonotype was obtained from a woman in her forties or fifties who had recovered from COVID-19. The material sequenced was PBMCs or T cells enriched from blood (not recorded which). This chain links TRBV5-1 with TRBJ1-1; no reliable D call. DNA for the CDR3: TGCGCCAGCAGCCCGGGGTTAGGGCCGAACACTGAAGCTTTCTTT. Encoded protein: CASSPGLGPNTEAFF.